Shown below are 14 T cell receptor beta chains from a single sample sequenced in a study of T cell repertoires in cytomegalovirus infection. TCRdb re-derived calls from the reads in MiXCR, one entry per CDR3 protein. The sample includes 300,000 or so distinct CDR3 sequences, roughly 25% of them seen just once. Their recognized antigens are unknown. This specimen consisted of cultured PBMCs, obtained from culture after CMV antigen stimulation. The receptors shown here come from a human donor in good health (CMV status not recorded). Some clones in this sample may be carry-over from other donors' samples.

The genes are TRBV30 and TRBJ1-6; 7 bases line up with TRBD1. The CDR3 is made up of 16 amino acids. The trim removed 0 bases at V and 7 bases at J, leaving 9 bases unmatched. Germline CDR1 and CDR2: GTSNPN and SVGIG (reference sequence). DNA of the CDR3: TGTGCCTGGAGTGTAAGGGGCCGGGACAGAAATTCACCCCTCCACTTT. It encodes CAWSVRGRDRNSPLHF.

This clonotype turned up a few times. The chain couples TRBV5-1 to TRBJ2-1; TRBD1 matches at 9 bases. The V and J ends lost 6 bases and 8 bases, in that order; junction bases with no gene match: 9. Germline V gene lookup returns CDR1 SGHRS and CDR2 YFSETQ. The CDR3 loop spans 14 amino acids. In nucleotides, the CDR3 is TGCGCCAGCAATACTGGGACAGGGAGCGATGAGCAGTTCTTC. This gives the protein CASNTGTGSDEQFF.

This clonotype was seen more than once but under ten times. J is TRBJ2-2 and V is TRBV4-1, with TRBD1 matching 9 bases. Looked up from germline, CDR1 is MGHRA and CDR2 is YSYEKL. The CDR3 consists of 16 residues. V trimming: 0 bases; J trimming: 6 bases; junction bases outside the gene matches: 5. CDR3 sequence (DNA): TGCGCCAGCAGCCAAGATCAAGGACAGGGGCCCGGGGAGCTGTTTTTT. It is translated as CASSQDQGQGPGELFF.

J is TRBJ2-1 and V is TRBV20-1, with D possibly being TRBD2 (6 bases). Trimming removed 3 bases at V and 6 bases at J, with 15 bases between. The germline gives CDR1 DFQATT, CDR2 SNEGSKA (reference sequence). The CDR3 covers 14 residues. In nucleotides, the CDR3 is TGCAGTGCTAGTAAGCTAGCGCCACTCAATGAGCAGTTCTTC. Its protein product is CSASKLAPLNEQFF.

V gene TRBV28 combines with J gene TRBJ2-7, with 9 bases matching TRBD1. Germline V lookup: CDR1 MDHEN, CDR2 SYDVKM. Germline trimming cut 3 bases from V and 3 bases from J; bases unmatched to any gene: 6. This CDR3 comprises 15 residues. CDR3 DNA sequence: TGTGCCAGCAGTTTCCCGACAGGGGGTAACTACGAGCAGTACTTC. This gives the protein CASSFPTGGNYEQYF. Using reference TRBV28 and TRBJ2-7 for the parts outside the CDR3, the full variable domain is DVKVTQSSRYLVKRTGEKVFLECVQDMDHENMFWYRQDPGLGLRLIYFSYDVKMKEKGDIPEGYSVSREKKERFSLILESASTNQTSMYLCASSFPTGGNYEQYFGPGTRLTVT.

The rearrangement links TRBV15 to TRBJ2-7; D might be TRBD1 (6 bases). Germline V gene sequence: CDR1 LNHNV, CDR2 YYDKDF (reference sequence). The CDR3 runs to 12 residues. V was cut by 4 bases and J by 6 bases, with 10 bases left in between. The CDR3 DNA follows: TGTGCCACCAGCATCTCAGGGGTCGAGCAGTACTTC. This encodes CATSISGVEQYF. Full variable domain (missing parts from reference TRBV15 and TRBJ2-7): DAMVIQNPRYQVTQFGKPVTLSCSQTLNHNVMYWYQQKSSQAPKLLFHYYDKDFNNEADTPDNFQSRRPNTSFCFLDIRSPGLGDTAMYLCATSISGVEQYFGPGTRLTVT.

This clonotype was observed many times. This sequence joins TRBV28 and TRBJ1-2, with no clear D. CDR1 is MDHEN and CDR2 is SYDVKM in the germline V gene. The CDR3 runs to 14 residues. V was shortened by 5 bases and J by 8 bases, with 18 bases between the two germline ends. In nucleotides, the CDR3 is TGTGCCAGCAGTGCGGACGGCAGAAGAGGGGGCTACACCTTC. Protein product: CASSADGRRGGYTF.

CDR3 protein: CASSSRGGMGEKLFF. The CDR3 DNA reads as TGTGCCAGCAGCTCCCGCGGGGGGATGGGTGAAAAACTGTTTTTT. The chain couples TRBV7-9 to TRBJ1-4; D may be TRBD1 (5 bases). Germline assignment: CDR1 SEHNR and CDR2 FQNEAQ (reference sequence). Trimming took off 4 bases at V and 7 bases at J, with 16 bases between the two ends. The CDR3 extends over 15 amino acids.

At least ten counts were recorded for this clonotype. The rearrangement links TRBV7-6 to TRBJ2-5; tentatively, D is TRBD1 or TRBD2 (5 bases each). Germline values: CDR1 SGHVS, CDR2 FNYEAQ. Trimming removed 5 bases at V and 5 bases at J, with 15 bases between. The length of the CDR3 is 14 residues. CDR3 in DNA: TGTGCCAGCAGCGGAGAGGGGCAGGTTGAGACCCAGTACTTC. This translates into CASSGEGQVETQYF.

The CDR3 nucleotides read TGTGCCAGCAGTATACGGATAGCGGGAGGGCCGAATGAGCAGTTCTTC. It yields the protein CASSIRIAGGPNEQFF. The V gene is TRBV6-2 or TRBV6-3, the J gene TRBJ2-1, with TRBD2 matching over 11 bases. This CDR3 is built from 16 residues. Per germline, CDR1 MNHEY and CDR2 SVGEGT. Trimming at V came to 5 bases and at J to 7 bases, leaving 10 bases not matched to a gene.

V is TRBV5-1 and J is TRBJ2-7, with D perhaps matching TRBD2 (6 bases). CDR1 is SGHRS and CDR2 is YFSETQ in the germline V gene. V was pared by 3 bases and J by 2 bases, with 18 bases between. This CDR3 has 16 residues. CDR3: CASSSGGAVGTYEQYF. DNA for the CDR3: TGCGCCAGCAGCTCCGGCGGGGCAGTAGGCACCTACGAGCAGTACTTC.

The table lists this clonotype with a few counts. The rearrangement uses TRBV20-1 and TRBJ2-1, with 7 bases that match TRBD2. Per the germline V gene, CDR1 is DFQATT and CDR2 is SNEGSKA (reference sequence). Germline trimming cut 3 bases from V and 15 bases from J; bases unmatched to any gene: 8. The CDR3 is 11 amino acids. The CDR3 reads CSASGRGGVFF. The CDR3 bases are TGCAGTGCTAGTGGGCGGGGAGGGGTGTTCTTC.

The rearrangement links TRBV19 to TRBJ1-1, with 7 bases lining up with TRBD1. Germline values: CDR1 LNHDA, CDR2 SQIVND (reference sequence). J was trimmed by 0 bases and V by 8 bases; bases with no gene match: 18. The CDR3 has 18 residues. The CDR3 DNA is TGTGCCAGTCGTTCTCTGACAGGGCCGTCATGGGTGAACACTGAAGCTTTCTTT. Translation: CASRSLTGPSWVNTEAFF.

This clonotype was recorded a few times. J is TRBJ2-3 and V is TRBV20-1; the match to TRBD1 covers 8 bases. Germline V gene sequence: CDR1 DFQATT, CDR2 SNEGSKA (reference sequence). The CDR3 has 15 amino acids. V trimming: 1 base; J trimming: 6 bases; junction bases outside the gene matches: 9. The CDR3 region has the DNA TGCAGTGCTAGAGTCGGACAGGGACCTTGGGATACGCAGTATTTT. It is translated as CSARVGQGPWDTQYF.